Each of the 30 T cell receptor beta chains below was sequenced from the same sample in a study of molecular identifiers for immune sequencing clone quantification (dated by TCRdb to the late 2010s). The receptor library was made with PCR. The sample was run on an Illumina HiSeq 4000. TCRdb passed the public sequencing reads through fastp at Q25 and MiXCR, retaining productive beta sequences. Entries that share a CDR3 protein sequence are merged under the most common genes and DNA. The sample data list about 640,000 distinct CDR3 sequences, and just under 20% of these were observed just once. Roughly 0.9% of the sample goes to the ten largest clones. What was sequenced was naive CD8+ T cells from blood, with Jurkat cell RNA spiked in. This sample's cell subset or site label indicates: FACS-sorted CD8+CD4-CCR7+CD45RA+ naive T cells. These receptor sequences come from a human donor in good health. Some libraries in this study had Jurkat cell RNA spiked in.

Turning to this clonotype: Being one base from a much bigger clone, this may be a read error. The J gene is TRBJ2-7, the V gene TRBV7-2; TRBD1 might be the D (6 bases). CDR3 length: 13 amino acids. Germline loops: CDR1 SGHTA, CDR2 FQGNSA. Written as DNA, the CDR3 is TGTGCCAGCAGCCAAGGGTGGGGGCTCGAGCGGTACTTC. Translating it yields CASSQGWGLERYF. Complete variable domain (other parts from reference TRBV7-2 and TRBJ2-7): GAGVSQSPSNKVTEKGKDVELRCDPISGHTALYWYRQSLGQGLEFLIYFQGNSAPDKSGLPSDRFSAERTGGSVSTLTIQRTQQEDSAVYLCASSQGWGLERYFGPGTRLTVT.

The chain carries TRBV15 and TRBJ2-5; possibly TRBD2 for D (5 bases). Trimming left V 5 bases short and J 3 bases short, with 10 bases between. This CDR3 region has 13 residues. Germline V gene lookup returns CDR1 LNHNV and CDR2 YYDKDF (reference sequence). The CDR3, as DNA: TGTGCCACCAGCGCGGGCCTGGAAGAGACCCAGTACTTC. Translation: CATSAGLEETQYF.

This clonotype turned up a few times. The CDR3 is CAWSHGAGTYEQYF. The CDR3 nucleotides read TGTGCCTGGAGCCATGGGGCTGGAACCTACGAGCAGTACTTC. The rearrangement links TRBV30 to TRBJ2-7; possible D gene TRBD1, 5 bases. The CDR3 contains 14 residues. Germline V gene data show CDR1 as GTSNPN and CDR2 as SVGIG (reference sequence). Trimming took off 3 bases at V and 2 bases at J, with 14 bases between the two ends.

J is TRBJ1-6 and V is TRBV27; TRBD1 aligns across 10 bases. The trim removed 6 bases at V and 7 bases at J, leaving 9 bases unmatched. This CDR3 comprises 16 residues. In germline, CDR1 is MNHEY, CDR2 SMNVEV (reference sequence). This CDR3 reads CASRRAGTGDNSPLHF. The CDR3 DNA follows: TGTGCCAGCAGGAGAGCCGGGACAGGGGACAATTCACCCCTCCACTTT.

The rearrangement uses TRBV7-6 and TRBJ1-6; D not certain. Germline-derived CDR1 and CDR2 are SGHVS and FNYEAQ. V shed 5 bases and J shed 9 bases, with 11 bases lying between them. CDR3 length: 13 amino acids. The CDR3, as DNA: TGTGCCAGCAGCCCGGCGGCTCGTTCACCCCTCCACTTT. This sequence encodes CASSPAARSPLHF.

This clonotype occurred many times. This chain links TRBV28 with TRBJ1-4, with no clear D. Germline CDR1 and CDR2: MDHEN and SYDVKM. V lost 3 bases to trimming and J lost 5 bases, with 19 bases between them. CDR3 length: 17 amino acids. CDR3 nucleotide sequence: TGTGCCAGCAGTTTGATGGGAGCTGGTCCAAACAATGAAAAACTGTTTTTT. It specifies CASSLMGAGPNNEKLFF.

This clonotype was found many times. The V gene is TRBV29-1, the J gene TRBJ1-2; D remains unclear. The CDR3 has 16 residues. The germline gives CDR1 SQVTM, CDR2 ANQGSEA. With 4 bases removed from V and 1 base from J, the gap between germline ends came to 19 bases. As DNA, the CDR3 is TGCAGCGTTGCTCCCTCCGGGCCGGCCAGTAACTATGGCTACACCTTC. This gives the protein CSVAPSGPASNYGYTF.

A remark on this clonotype: With a much larger clone just one base away, this may be a read error. The J gene is TRBJ1-4, the V gene TRBV4-3, with a possible D match to TRBD1 (6 bases). From germline, CDR1 is LGHNA and CDR2 YSLEER. The CDR3 covers 13 residues. In DNA form, the CDR3 reads TGCGCCGGCAGCCAAGCAAGGGGGGAAAAACTGTTTTTT. It yields the protein CAGSQARGEKLFF.

The chain uses TRBV27 and TRBJ2-7; 11 bases fit TRBD2. CDR1 is MNHEY, CDR2 SMNVEV, per germline (reference sequence). V lost 2 bases and J lost 6; bases outside the gene matches: 3. This CDR3 has 14 amino acids. CDR3 in amino acids: CASSLIAGGREQYF. The CDR3 DNA reads as TGTGCCAGCAGTTTAATAGCGGGGGGGCGCGAGCAGTACTTC.

This clonotype was recorded at least ten times. The chain uses TRBV28 and TRBJ1-6, with 9 bases that match TRBD1. CDR1 MDHEN and CDR2 SYDVKM come from the germline V gene. The V segment lost 7 bases and the J segment 9 bases; nucleotides outside the gene matches: 7. This CDR3 is 14 amino acids long. The CDR3 is CASKVTGGTSPLHF. DNA of the CDR3: TGTGCCAGCAAAGTTACAGGGGGCACTTCACCCCTCCACTTT.

This clonotype was recorded at least ten times. The rearrangement joins TRBV24-1 to TRBJ2-1, with D possibly being TRBD1 or TRBD2 (7 bases each). Germline values: CDR1 KGHDR, CDR2 SFDVKD. Trimming removed 7 bases at V and 5 bases at J, with 11 bases between. The CDR3 extends over 13 amino acids. The CDR3 loop is CATSSGTDNEQFF. The CDR3 coding sequence is TGTGCCACCAGCAGCGGGACAGACAATGAGCAGTTCTTC.

This clonotype was seen repeatedly, ten times or more. The chain combines TRBV2 with TRBJ1-5; weak D call: TRBD1 (6 bases). The CDR3 covers 16 residues. Per the germline V gene, CDR1 is SNHLY and CDR2 is FYNNEI. V was cut by 2 bases and J by 6 bases, with 17 bases left in between. The CDR3 protein is CASSEIPPGVLQPQHF. In nucleotides, the CDR3 is TGTGCCAGCAGTGAAATCCCGCCAGGGGTCCTTCAGCCCCAGCATTTT.

Only a few counts were recorded for this clonotype. The chain recombines TRBV20-1 with TRBJ2-1; 11 nucleotides align to TRBD2. V shed 4 bases, J shed 9 bases, and the junction held 11 bases outside the gene matches. Germline CDR1 reads DFQATT; CDR2 reads SNEGSKA (reference sequence). CDR3 length: 15 residues. CDR3 in DNA: TGCAGTGCTACTCCGGGACTAGCGGTCTGGGGTGAGCAGTTCTTC. It encodes CSATPGLAVWGEQFF.

This clonotype came up a few times. This sequence joins TRBV2 and TRBJ1-1; 9 positions agree with TRBD1. The germline CDR1 and CDR2 sequences are SNHLY and FYNNEI. This CDR3 region has 11 residues. J was trimmed by 8 bases and V by 9 bases; bases with no gene match: 4. The CDR3 is CARGTGREAFF. The DNA for the CDR3 is TGTGCCAGAGGGACAGGGCGGGAAGCTTTCTTT.

The genes are TRBV29-1 and TRBJ2-1; D is undetermined. V lost 2 bases, J lost 14 bases, and 25 bases lay in between. The CDR3 has 15 amino acids. Germline V gene sequence: CDR1 SQVTM, CDR2 ANQGSEA. In DNA form, the CDR3 reads TGCAGCGTTGAAAAACCCGATCGTTCGTGGCCACGGGAGTTCTTC. Protein sequence: CSVEKPDRSWPREFF.

The rearrangement uses TRBV19 and TRBJ2-3; TRBD2 matches at 8 bases. The junction had 9 bases not matched to a gene; V was cut back by 7 bases and J by 0 bases. The CDR3 covers 16 residues. CDR1 and CDR2 from the germline V gene are LNHDA and SQIVND (reference sequence). This chain's CDR3 is CASTSRLASSTDTQYF. The CDR3 DNA reads as TGTGCCAGTACAAGCCGACTAGCGTCTAGCACAGATACGCAGTATTTT.

This clonotype was seen at least ten times. The chain carries TRBV19 and TRBJ2-1; D call uncertain. Germline CDR1 LNHDA, CDR2 SQIVND (reference sequence). Trimming cost V 1 base and J 3 bases, with 13 bases left between them. The CDR3 is 16 amino acids. The CDR3 DNA reads TGTGCCAGTAGTATAGGGGCTAGAACCTTCTACAATGAGCAGTTCTTC. Its translation is CASSIGARTFYNEQFF.

This clonotype appeared many times. The chain joins TRBV10-3 to TRBJ2-3; 10 bases fit TRBD2. Germline V gives CDR1 ENHRY, CDR2 SYGVKD. The length of the CDR3 is 14 residues. V shed 7 bases and J 10 bases; nucleotides not matched to a gene: 11. CDR3 nucleotides: TGTGCCATCAAGGGGACTAGCGCCACCGAGCCGCAGTATTTT. Protein sequence: CAIKGTSATEPQYF.

This clonotype was seen repeatedly, ten times or more. The chain combines TRBV12-3 or TRBV12-4 with TRBJ1-2; no clear D gene. Trimming shortened V by 4 bases and J by 8 bases, and 14 bases separated the two germline ends. CDR3 length: 13 residues. CDR3 in amino acids: CASSSPTRPGYTF. The CDR3 coding sequence is TGTGCCAGCAGTTCTCCTACAAGGCCGGGCTACACCTTC.

This clonotype was recorded at least ten times. Here the CDR3 reads CARSPGRRSDTQYF. The CDR3 coding sequence is TGTGCCAGGTCCCCAGGGAGACGTTCAGATACGCAGTATTTT. The chain combines TRBV7-9 with TRBJ2-3; tentatively, D is TRBD1 or TRBD2 (5 bases each). The CDR3 length is 14 residues. V was trimmed by 9 bases and J by 4 bases, leaving 17 bases between them. Per the germline V gene, CDR1 is SEHNR and CDR2 is FQNEAQ (reference sequence).

This clonotype was counted at least ten times. The chain carries TRBV29-1 and TRBJ2-2; D remains unclear. Trimming pared 5 bases from V and 0 bases from J, leaving 10 bases between. This CDR3 spans 14 amino acids. Per the germline V gene, CDR1 is SQVTM and CDR2 is ANQGSEA. The CDR3 region is CSVQVGANTGELFF. The DNA for the CDR3 is TGCAGCGTTCAAGTCGGCGCGAACACCGGGGAGCTGTTTTTT.

This clonotype was detected ten times or more. The chain links TRBV14 to TRBJ1-1; D remains ambiguous. V was shortened by 3 bases and J by 7 bases, with 9 bases between the two germline ends. The CDR3 has 12 amino acids. Germline loops: CDR1 SGHDN, CDR2 FVKESK. CDR3 nucleotides: TGTGCCAGCAGCCACGGGCGGGTTGAAGCTTTCTTT. This encodes CASSHGRVEAFF.

The V gene is TRBV6-2 or TRBV6-3, the J gene TRBJ1-2; the match to TRBD1 covers 7 bases. The germline V gene has CDR1 MNHEY and CDR2 SVGEGT. The CDR3 is 14 residues long. The junction had 10 bases not matched to a gene; V was cut back by 5 bases and J by 7 bases. CDR3 loop: CASSPLTTGTGYTF. In DNA form, the CDR3 reads TGTGCCAGCAGTCCCCTAACGACAGGGACTGGCTACACCTTC.

This clonotype was counted ten times or more. The chain has TRBV14 and TRBJ2-7; no reliable D call. The germline gives CDR1 SGHDN, CDR2 FVKESK. Trimming cost V 1 base and J 5 bases, with 9 bases left between them. The CDR3 has 13 amino acids. CDR3 DNA sequence: TGTGCCAGCAGCCAAGGGCTCCTCCACGAGCAGTACTTC. It is translated as CASSQGLLHEQYF.

This clonotype was seen many times. V usage is TRBV14 and J usage is TRBJ1-1; D remains ambiguous. The CDR3 covers 14 residues. Trimming cost V 3 bases and J 2 bases, with 10 bases left between them. CDR1 and CDR2 (germline): SGHDN, FVKESK. The CDR3 region is CASSHTGLNTEAFF. The CDR3 DNA reads as TGTGCCAGCAGCCATACGGGCCTTAACACTGAAGCTTTCTTT. Using reference TRBV14 and TRBJ1-1 for the parts outside the CDR3, the full variable domain is EAGVTQFPSHSVIEKGQTVTLRCDPISGHDNLYWYRRVMGKEIKFLLHFVKESKQDESGMPNNRFLAERTGGTYSTLKVQPAELEDSGVYFCASSHTGLNTEAFFGQGTRLTVV.

This clonotype was seen just once. This sequence may be a read error, since a much larger clone differs from it by one base. CDR3 nucleotide sequence: TGCGCCAGCTGGAGCATAGTTTACACAGATACGCAGTATTTT. It specifies CASWSIVYTDTQYF. The chain employs TRBV5-1 and TRBJ2-3; D uncertain. The germline V gene has CDR1 SGHRS and CDR2 YFSETQ. This CDR3 contains 14 residues. Trimming shortened V by 7 bases and J by 2 bases, and 14 bases separated the two germline ends.

The table lists this clonotype with a few counts. This rearrangement joins TRBV6-5 to TRBJ1-1; the D is unclear. The CDR3 runs 15 residues. Trimming cost V 0 bases and J 1 base, with 9 bases left between them. Germline-derived CDR1 and CDR2 are MNHEY and SVGAGI. The CDR3 protein is CASSYSSNQNTEAFF. The DNA of the CDR3 is TGTGCCAGCAGTTACTCCTCGAATCAGAACACTGAAGCTTTCTTT.

This clonotype was observed a few times. The rearrangement joins TRBV19 to TRBJ1-5, with D perhaps matching TRBD1 (6 bases). Germline assignment: CDR1 LNHDA and CDR2 SQIVND (reference sequence). The CDR3 totals 19 residues. Deletions cut 5 bases from V and 3 bases from J, with 26 bases between. The CDR3, as DNA: TGTGCCAGTAGTCGCCCCGATACCACTTCGGGACACCTCAATCAGCCCCAGCATTTT. Protein: CASSRPDTTSGHLNQPQHF.

In its sample, this clonotype was seen many times. The chain recombines TRBV18 with TRBJ2-1; the D gene is possibly TRBD2 (7 bases). The ends were cut back, 5 bases at V and 10 bases at J, with 18 bases in the middle. The CDR3 totals 14 residues. Germline V gives CDR1 KGHSH, CDR2 LQKENI. The chain's CDR3 is CASSSTTGGAEQFF. The DNA for the CDR3 is TGTGCCAGCTCATCAACCACTGGGGGGGCGGAGCAGTTCTTC.

This clonotype was detected many times. The chain links TRBV7-3 to TRBJ2-3, with a weak D call TRBD1 (6 bases). This CDR3 region has 15 residues. CDR1 is SGHTA and CDR2 is FQGTGA in the germline V gene. V lost 4 bases and J lost 4, with 15 bases in between. The CDR3 sequence: CASSSPGQNADTQYF. As DNA, the CDR3 is TGTGCCAGCAGCTCTCCGGGACAAAATGCAGATACGCAGTATTTT. Full variable domain (missing parts from reference TRBV7-3 and TRBJ2-3): GAGVSQTPSNKVTEKGKYVELRCDPISGHTALYWYRQSLGQGPEFLIYFQGTGAADDSGLPNDRFFAVRPEGSVSTLKIQRTERGDSAVYLCASSSPGQNADTQYFGPGTRLTVL.